This TCR beta chain was found in a study of spatial heterogeneity in lung cancer. Points from the study as a whole: Mutation counts in tumors were tracked by counts of expanded intratumoral alpha and beta TCRs.

Many counts were recorded for this clonotype. The target antigen is unknown. In a library made to pick up alpha chains, this beta chain is a stray read with a size that means little. TCRdb re-called the 5' RACE reads through MiXCR, storing one row per CDR3 protein. The repertoire has several thousand distinct CDR3 sequences, approximately 12% of them found once; the top ten carry about 10%. This CDR3 region has 18 residues. J gave up 5 bases and V 5 bases, and 11 bases lay outside the gene matches. Germline CDR1 is MNHEY and CDR2 is SVGEGT. The time point here: sample taken at primary tumor resection. The V and J genes are TRBV6-2 or TRBV6-3 and TRBJ2-2; the match to TRBD2 covers 13 bases. This sample comprised lung tumor tissue, obtained at surgery. The clonotype originates from a male donor with early-stage non-small cell lung cancer. The DNA of the CDR3 is TGTGCCAGCAGTCGAACCCTGGGACTAGCGGGGACTACCGGGGAGCTGTTTTTT. Amino acid sequence: CASSRTLGLAGTTGELFF.